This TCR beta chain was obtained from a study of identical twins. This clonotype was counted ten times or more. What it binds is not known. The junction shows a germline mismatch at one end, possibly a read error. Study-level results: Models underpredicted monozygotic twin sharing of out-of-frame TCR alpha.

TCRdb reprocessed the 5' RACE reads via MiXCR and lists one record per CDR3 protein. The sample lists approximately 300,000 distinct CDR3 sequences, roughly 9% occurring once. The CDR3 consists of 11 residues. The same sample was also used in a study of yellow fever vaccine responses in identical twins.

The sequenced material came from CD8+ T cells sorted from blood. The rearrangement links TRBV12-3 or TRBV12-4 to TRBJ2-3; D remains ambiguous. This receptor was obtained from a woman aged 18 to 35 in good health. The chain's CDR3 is CASSLEDTQYF. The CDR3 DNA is TGTGCCAGCAGCTTAGAAGATACGCAGTATTTT.